This T cell receptor beta chain was sequenced during a study of T cells after yellow fever vaccination. Study-wide results and limits: Contamination of FACS-sorted repertoires by abundant clonotypes from the bulk population could occur.

Trimming cost V 6 bases and J 6 bases; bases outside gene matches: 3. The CDR3 totals 13 residues. This clonotype was recorded a few times. Its antigen is undetermined. TCRdb redid the calling of the 5' RACE reads with MiXCR, one entry per CDR3 protein. The profile shows 95,000 to 100,000 distinct CDR3 sequences, about 6% of them singletons. Sequences were derived from CD8+ T cells sorted from PBMCs, sampled 10 days after the yellow fever booster vaccination. This rearrangement joins TRBV12-3 or TRBV12-4 to TRBJ1-4; 8 bases match TRBD1. This clonotype originated in a young man who received the YFV17D yellow fever vaccine. DNA of the CDR3: TGTGCCAGCAGGACGGACAGGGATGAAAAACTGTTTTTT. Its protein product is CASRTDRDEKLFF.